Listed below are T cell receptor beta chains from one sample, sequenced in a study of T cell responses to AZD1222 COVID-19 vaccine. Sequencing was performed with immunoSEQ multiplex PCR; in TCRdb, only in-frame clones are kept and a portion is missing. This sample carries fewer than 150,000 clones, approximately 94% of them seen once, and the ten largest clones take approximately 3.4%. The sequences come from peripheral blood, collected on day 0 of AZD1222 vaccination. The receptors originated from an adult in good health. Both conserved end residues are part of each CDR3. Fields, in order: J gene, D gene, CDR3 length, clone size, V gene, CDR3 protein, CDR3 DNA. A D gene is named only where the DNA matches it firmly. Rows may omit the clone size; those that give it use once, few, many or a size class.

TRBJ1-2,-,14,-,TRBV9,CASSVAKAPYGYTF,TGTGCCAGCAGCGTAGCTAAGGCCCCCTATGGCTACACCTTC
TRBJ2-1,-,15,-,TRBV3-1/TRBV3-2,CASSRDWSSYNEQFF,TGTGCCAGCAGCCGCGACTGGAGCTCCTACAATGAGCAGTTCTTC
TRBJ2-7,-,14,-,TRBV29-1,CSVDETGPAHEQYF,TGCAGCGTTGATGAGACAGGACCGGCACACGAGCAGTACTTC
TRBJ1-2,-,13,-,TRBV28,CASTSLNSRGYTF,TGTGCCAGCACCTCCTTGAATAGCCGGGGCTACACCTTC
TRBJ1-4,-,14,-,TRBV6-6,CASSAHTLGEKLFF,TGTGCCAGCAGTGCTCACACCCTGGGAGAAAAACTGTTTTTT
TRBJ2-3,-,12,-,TRBV2,CASTKRSDTQYF,TGTGCCAGCACCAAAAGGTCAGATACGCAGTATTTT
TRBJ2-7,-,14,-,TRBV28,CASSLAGTFYEQYF,TGTGCCAGCAGTTTAGCAGGCACGTTCTACGAGCAGTACTTC
TRBJ2-3,TRBD2,15,-,TRBV13,CASCSLAGGSDTQYF,TGTGCCAGCTGCTCACTAGCGGGAGGGTCAGATACGCAGTATTTT
TRBJ2-2,TRBD2,20,-,TRBV4-1,CASSPLPGTSGRENTGELFF,TGCGCCAGCAGCCCCCTCCCAGGGACTAGCGGGAGGGAAAACACCGGGGAGCTGTTTTTT
TRBJ1-2,-,14,once,TRBV28,CASSSHPGSYGYTF,TGTGCCAGCAGTTCCCACCCGGGGTCCTATGGCTACACCTTC
TRBJ1-5,-,14,-,TRBV24-1,CATSVTGFNQPQHF,TGTGCCACCAGTGTTACAGGGTTCAATCAGCCCCAGCATTTT